The rows below give T cell receptor beta chains drawn from one sample of a study of tumour-infiltrating T cells in Burkitt lymphoma. Sequencing was performed with immunoSEQ multiplex PCR; in TCRdb, only in-frame clones are kept and a portion is missing. This sample has 11,000 to 15,000 clones, with approximately 28% found just once. Sequenced: tumor tissue. All receptors derive from a human donor with diffuse large B-cell lymphoma. CDR3s include the opening cysteine and the closing phenylalanine or tryptophan. Fields, in order: D gene, clone size, J gene, V gene, CDR3 protein, CDR3 DNA. A D gene is named only where the DNA matches it firmly. Where a row states a size, it is once, few, many or the class of an expanded clone; other rows omit it.

D: TRBD1
size: -
J: TRBJ2-1
V: TRBV19
CDR3: CASSMGQGVLNEQFF
DNA: TGTGCCAGTAGTATGGGACAGGGGGTTTTGAATGAGCAGTTCTTC

D: -
size: few
J: TRBJ2-5
V: TRBV2
CDR3: CASTLGRQETQYF
DNA: TGTGCCAGCACGCTTGGCCGACAAGAGACCCAGTACTTC

D: TRBD2
size: -
J: TRBJ2-5
V: TRBV19
CDR3: CASSPILAGTETQYF
DNA: TGTGCCAGTAGTCCCATTCTAGCGGGAACGGAGACCCAGTACTTC

D: -
size: once
J: TRBJ1-4
V: TRBV18
CDR3: CASSPDLNEKLFF
DNA: TGTGCCAGCTCACCGGACCTGAATGAAAAACTGTTTTTT

D: -
size: few
J: TRBJ2-3
V: TRBV5-1
CDR3: CASSGTNPLTDTQYF
DNA: TGCGCCAGCAGCGGGACAAACCCACTCACAGATACGCAGTATTTT

D: TRBD1
size: few
J: TRBJ2-7
V: TRBV27
CDR3: CASSKDRNSYEQYF
DNA: TGTGCCAGCAGTAAGGACAGGAACTCCTACGAGCAGTACTTC

D: -
size: medium-sized
J: TRBJ1-5
V: TRBV4-2
CDR3: CASSQDLREPQHF
DNA: TGTGCCAGCAGCCAAGATTTACGGGAGCCCCAGCATTTT

D: -
size: once
J: TRBJ1-3
V: TRBV6-1
CDR3: CASTLRGTGNTIYF
DNA: TGTGCCAGCACCCTCAGAGGTACTGGAAACACCATATATTTT

D: TRBD2
size: -
J: TRBJ2-1
V: TRBV7-8
CDR3: CASSLVLSGGSYNEQFF
DNA: TGTGCCAGCAGCTTAGTTTTATCGGGGGGCTCCTACAATGAGCAGTTCTTC

D: -
size: -
J: TRBJ2-1
V: TRBV7-2
CDR3: CVSSFERGIYNEQFF
DNA: TGTGTCAGCAGCTTTGAACGGGGGATCTACAATGAGCAGTTCTTC

D: -
size: -
J: TRBJ1-4
V: TRBV6-5
CDR3: CASSYRKGGNEKLFF
DNA: TGTGCCAGCAGTTACCGGAAGGGGGGAAATGAAAAACTGTTTTTT

D: -
size: -
J: TRBJ2-2
V: TRBV30
CDR3: CAWARATTGELFF
DNA: TGTGCCTGGGCCAGGGCTACCACCGGGGAGCTGTTTTTT

D: -
size: -
J: TRBJ2-7
V: TRBV19
CDR3: CASSFAQSYEQYF
DNA: TGTGCCAGTAGTTTCGCCCAAAGCTACGAGCAGTACTTC

D: -
size: -
J: TRBJ1-2
V: TRBV28
CDR3: CASRPGFYIRYGYTF
DNA: TGTGCCAGCAGACCAGGGTTCTATATCCGCTATGGCTACACCTTC

D: -
size: medium-sized
J: TRBJ1-1
V: TRBV7-3
CDR3: CASSEGAEAFF
DNA: TGTGCCAGCAGCGAAGGGGCTGAAGCTTTCTTT

D: -
size: -
J: TRBJ1-5
V: TRBV30
CDR3: CAWGDRFYSNQPQHF
DNA: TGTGCCTGGGGGGACCGTTTCTATAGCAATCAGCCCCAGCATTTT

D: TRBD2
size: medium-sized
J: TRBJ2-1
V: TRBV19
CDR3: CASSPGLAGVYEQFF
DNA: TGTGCCAGTAGTCCGGGACTAGCGGGAGTTTATGAGCAGTTCTTC

D: TRBD1
size: -
J: TRBJ2-5
V: TRBV5-6
CDR3: CASSERTGLGFDETQYF
DNA: TGTGCCAGCAGCGAGAGGACAGGGTTAGGCTTTGACGAGACCCAGTACTTC

D: -
size: few
J: TRBJ1-1
V: TRBV6-5
CDR3: CASSYRRPGREAFF
DNA: TGTGCCAGCAGTTACCGTCGTCCAGGGAGAGAAGCTTTCTTT

D: -
size: -
J: TRBJ2-3
V: TRBV27
CDR3: CASTRGGSTDTQYF
DNA: TGTGCCAGCACGAGGGGCGGGAGCACAGATACGCAGTATTTT

D: -
size: few
J: TRBJ2-7
V: TRBV7-9
CDR3: CASSLGLGMNEQYF
DNA: TGTGCCAGCAGCTTAGGACTAGGAATGAACGAGCAGTACTTC

D: TRBD1
size: -
J: TRBJ1-2
V: TRBV2
CDR3: CASRSTGKYGYTF
DNA: TGTGCCAGCCGTTCGACAGGGAAGTATGGCTACACCTTC

D: TRBD1
size: -
J: TRBJ2-2
V: TRBV2
CDR3: CASSGGGDRGPWDTGELFF
DNA: TGTGCCAGCAGTGGAGGAGGTGACAGGGGCCCGTGGGACACCGGGGAGCTGTTTTTT

D: TRBD2
size: -
J: TRBJ2-7
V: TRBV28
CDR3: CASSLSGTWREGPGSYEQYF
DNA: TGTGCCAGCAGTTTAAGCGGGACATGGCGGGAGGGCCCTGGTTCCTACGAGCAGTACTTC

D: TRBD2
size: medium-sized
J: TRBJ2-7
V: TRBV7-9
CDR3: CASSFPLAGGYEQYF
DNA: TGTGCCAGCAGCTTTCCACTAGCGGGAGGCTACGAGCAGTACTTC

D: TRBD2
size: -
J: TRBJ2-7
V: TRBV5-6
CDR3: CASSRGLAGSYEQYF
DNA: TGTGCCAGCAGCCGCGGACTAGCGGGGTCCTACGAGCAGTACTTC

D: -
size: -
J: TRBJ2-5
V: TRBV15
CDR3: CATSRVEETQYF
DNA: TGTGCCACCAGCAGAGTAGAAGAGACCCAGTACTTC

D: TRBD1
size: -
J: TRBJ2-4
V: TRBV5-6
CDR3: CASSFSGTGGLWYF
DNA: TGTGCCAGCAGCTTCTCCGGGACAGGGGGATTATGGTACTTC

D: -
size: -
J: TRBJ2-1
V: TRBV30
CDR3: CAVSLSSYNEQFF
DNA: TGTGCCGTTAGCCTTAGCTCCTACAATGAGCAGTTCTTC